The next 30 T cell receptor beta chains were all read from a single sample in a study of cytomegalovirus exposure and HLA in healthy donors. The PCR used 60 Vbeta and 13 Jbeta primers. This table comes from immunoSEQ multiplex PCR, and its TCRdb copy is limited to in-frame clones, with some not included. The sample holds fewer than 120,000 clones, roughly 86% seen once. Input material: PBMCs. These receptors all stem from a man aged 35-49 years in good health and CMV-seronegative.

This clone was seen only once. V and J are TRBV15 and TRBJ1-1, with a weak D call TRBD1 (6 bases). The germline V and J ends were trimmed by 5 bases and 2 bases, with 9 bases remaining between them. This CDR3 comprises 13 residues. Germline assignment: CDR1 LNHNV and CDR2 YYDKDF (reference sequence). Here the CDR3 reads CATSRRGNTEAFF. Written as DNA, the CDR3 is TGTGCCACCAGCCGCAGGGGAAACACTGAAGCTTTCTTT.

The chain has TRBV7-3 and TRBJ2-1; 10 bases map to TRBD2. The CDR3 contains 15 residues. Germline lookup yields CDR1 SGHTA and CDR2 FQGTGA. Unmatched junction bases numbered 11, after V lost 5 bases and J lost 10 bases. The CDR3 sequence is CASSPLAGSSWEQFF. CDR3 nucleotides: TGTGCCAGCAGCCCACTAGCGGGGTCATCGTGGGAGCAGTTCTTC.

This clone has a handful of counts. The chain combines TRBV4-1 with TRBJ1-2; 9 nucleotides align to TRBD1. The CDR3 sequence is 16 residues long. V was pared by 6 bases and J by 1 base, with 9 bases of the junction left unmatched. The germline V gene has CDR1 MGHRA and CDR2 YSYEKL. CDR3 amino acids: CASSLVEGQGNYGYTF. The CDR3 DNA follows: TGCGCCAGCAGTCTCGTTGAGGGACAGGGTAACTATGGCTACACCTTC.

The CDR3 here is CAISLGTGLDEKLFF. The CDR3 DNA is TGTGCCATCAGCCTAGGGACAGGGCTCGATGAAAAACTGTTTTTT. This sequence joins TRBV10-3 and TRBJ1-4; 9 bases agree with TRBD1. The ends lost 6 bases at V and 6 bases at J; junction bases unmatched: 8. The CDR3 has 15 residues. Germline CDR1 is ENHRY and CDR2 is SYGVKD.

The CDR3, as DNA: TGCAGCGGGGGACTAGGATTCTCGGGGGATGAGCAGTTCTTC. Translating gives CSGGLGFSGDEQFF. This chain uses TRBV29-1 with TRBJ2-1; the match to TRBD2 covers 8 bases. CDR1 is SQVTM, CDR2 ANQGSEA, per germline. The trim removed 7 bases at V and 8 bases at J, leaving 13 bases unmatched. The CDR3 length is 14 residues.

The chain employs TRBV6-1 and TRBJ1-5; 10 bases line up with TRBD1. With 4 bases clipped from V and 1 base from J, the junction kept 1 base outside the gene matches. The CDR3 has 15 residues. Germline values: CDR1 MNHNS, CDR2 SASEGT. The CDR3 nucleotides are TGTGCCAGCAGTGTGGGACAGGGGAGCAATCAGCCCCAGCATTTT. Amino acid sequence: CASSVGQGSNQPQHF.

With respect to this clone: This sample also contains other DNA sequences that code for the same CDR3. J is TRBJ2-3 and V is TRBV13; 7 bases agree with TRBD1. V dropped 3 bases and J dropped 2; count of bases not matched to a gene: 5. CDR1 and CDR2 from the germline V gene are PRHDT and FYEKMQ (reference sequence). This CDR3 has 15 amino acids. The CDR3 loop is CASSLNRGYTDTQYF. The CDR3 DNA reads TGTGCCAGCAGCTTGAACAGGGGTTACACAGATACGCAGTATTTT. The entire variable domain, with the rest obtained from reference TRBV13 and TRBJ2-3, is as follows: AAGVIQSPRHLIKEKRETATLKCYPIPRHDTVYWYQQGPGQDPQFLISFYEKMQSDKGSIPDRFSAQQFSDYHSELNMSSLELGDSALYFCASSLNRGYTDTQYFGPGTRLTVL.

The CDR3 is CASSQGQGAYEQFF. CDR3 bases: TGTGCCAGCAGCCAAGGACAGGGGGCCTATGAGCAGTTCTTC. The gene calls are TRBV9 and TRBJ2-1, with TRBD1 identical over 11 bases. The CDR3 covers 14 residues. Germline V gene lookup returns CDR1 SGDLS and CDR2 YYNGEE. J was trimmed by 8 bases and V by 4 bases; bases with no gene match: 5.

This clone was counted a single time. The chain couples TRBV5-1 to TRBJ2-7; D gene unclear. Germline assignment: CDR1 SGHRS and CDR2 YFSETQ. The CDR3 is made up of 13 amino acids. V lost 0 bases and J lost 0, with 4 bases in between. DNA of the CDR3: TGCGCCAGCAGCTTGGCAGTCTCCTACGAGCAGTACTTC. Protein product: CASSLAVSYEQYF. Complete variable domain (other parts from reference TRBV5-1 and TRBJ2-7): KAGVTQTPRYLIKTRGQQVTLSCSPISGHRSVSWYQQTPGQGLQFLFEYFSETQRNKGNFPGRFSGRQFSNSRSEMNVSTLELGDSALYLCASSLAVSYEQYFGPGTRLTVT.

The chain couples TRBV2 to TRBJ1-6; TRBD1 might be the D (5 bases). The germline V and J ends were trimmed by 0 bases and 8 bases, with 8 bases remaining between them. Per germline, CDR1 SNHLY and CDR2 FYNNEI. The CDR3 totals 14 residues. CDR3 sequence: CASSEAQGYSPLHF. As DNA, the CDR3 is TGTGCCAGCAGTGAAGCCCAGGGTTATTCACCCCTCCACTTT.

This clone appeared a few times. This chain connects TRBV5-1 to TRBJ2-3; possibly TRBD2 for D (6 bases). V was shortened by 5 bases and J by 10 bases, with 17 bases between the two germline ends. From germline, CDR1 is SGHRS and CDR2 YFSETQ. This CDR3 comprises 13 residues. CDR3 loop: CASRGGDPFAQYF. The CDR3 DNA sequence: TGCGCCAGCAGGGGCGGGGACCCCTTTGCGCAGTATTTT. Full variable domain (outside the CDR3, taken from reference TRBV5-1 and TRBJ2-3): KAGVTQTPRYLIKTRGQQVTLSCSPISGHRSVSWYQQTPGQGLQFLFEYFSETQRNKGNFPGRFSGRQFSNSRSEMNVSTLELGDSALYLCASRGGDPFAQYFGPGTRLTVL.

The chain recombines TRBV4-2 with TRBJ2-2; 10 bases match TRBD2. The germline V gene has CDR1 LGHNA and CDR2 YNFKEQ. This CDR3 has 15 residues. With 4 bases clipped from V and 5 bases from J, the junction kept 4 bases outside the gene matches. CDR3 loop: CASSPQRGGTGELFF. The CDR3 DNA is TGTGCCAGCAGCCCTCAGCGGGGGGGAACCGGGGAGCTGTTTTTT.

The genes are TRBV28 and TRBJ1-1; no reliable D call. The CDR3 runs to 14 residues. V lost 5 bases and J 2 bases, leaving 12 bases between the germline ends. Looked up from germline, CDR1 is MDHEN and CDR2 is SYDVKM. The CDR3 region is CASSQTGGNTEAFF. CDR3 nucleotide sequence: TGTGCCAGCAGTCAAACCGGCGGTAACACTGAAGCTTTCTTT.

This chain joins TRBV29-1 and TRBJ2-1; 7 bases agree with TRBD1. Germline loops: CDR1 SQVTM, CDR2 ANQGSEA. Unmatched junction bases numbered 13, after V lost 2 bases and J lost 9 bases. CDR3 length: 15 residues. The CDR3 nucleotides are TGCAGCGTTGAACGTAGGGGGACAGCCAGGTCTGAGCAGTTCTTC. This sequence encodes CSVERRGTARSEQFF.

This clone turned up a few times. V usage is TRBV6-5 and J usage is TRBJ1-4; tentative D call: TRBD1 (5 bases). The V gene's germline CDR1 is MNHEY and CDR2 SVGAGI. The CDR3 has 13 residues. The V and J ends lost 10 bases and 4 bases respectively, with 13 bases between them. The CDR3 region has the DNA TGTGCCACCGGAGGGGACTATAATGAAAAACTGTTTTTT. Translation gives CATGGDYNEKLFF.

This rearrangement joins TRBV15 to TRBJ1-5, with TRBD1 matching over 9 bases. This CDR3 has 19 residues. From germline, CDR1 is LNHNV and CDR2 YYDKDF (reference sequence). J was trimmed by 4 bases and V by 1 base; bases with no gene match: 14. The CDR3 bases are TGTGCCACCAGCAGAGTACACGTAACAGGGGGCAAATATAATCAGCCCCAGCATTTT. It encodes CATSRVHVTGGKYNQPQHF.

This clone was counted only a few times. This sequence joins TRBV6-1 and TRBJ2-3; TRBD2 might be the D (7 bases). CDR3 length equals 13 residues. V was pared by 11 bases and J by 4 bases, with 16 bases between. Germline V CDR1 and CDR2: MNHNS, SASEGT. The CDR3 region is CAPTRGAADTQYF. The CDR3 DNA follows: TGTGCCCCCACACGGGGGGCGGCAGATACGCAGTATTTT.

V usage is TRBV9 and J usage is TRBJ1-1, with D perhaps matching TRBD1 (5 bases). Germline V gene lookup returns CDR1 SGDLS and CDR2 YYNGEE. The CDR3 is 13 residues long. The V end lost 6 bases, the J end lost 1 base, and 10 bases lay between the germline ends. The CDR3 loop reads CASNLGENTEAFF. CDR3 DNA: TGTGCCAGCAACCTAGGGGAGAACACTGAAGCTTTCTTT.

The V gene is TRBV6-1, the J gene TRBJ1-1; 9 nucleotides align to TRBD1. The CDR3 has 12 amino acids. In germline, CDR1 is MNHNS, CDR2 SASEGT. V gave up 4 bases and J gave up 10 bases; unmatched junction bases: 4. The CDR3 bases are TGTGCCAGCAGTGTAACAGGGGGCTCAGCTTTCTTT. Its protein product is CASSVTGGSAFF.

Only one count was recorded for this clone. This same CDR3 is encoded by further DNA sequences in the sample. The chain links TRBV18 to TRBJ1-5; D remains ambiguous. V lost 6 bases, J lost 5 bases, and 11 bases lay in between. The CDR3 has 13 residues. Germline assignment: CDR1 KGHSH and CDR2 LQKENI. The CDR3 DNA reads TGTGCCAGCTCCCCCGGCGGGGATCAGCCCCAGCATTTT. Its translation: CASSPGGDQPQHF.

This chain connects TRBV7-2 to TRBJ1-1; D unresolved. The CDR3 has 16 residues. V lost 1 base to trimming and J lost 4 bases, with 16 bases between them. CDR1 and CDR2 from the germline V gene are SGHTA and FQGNSA. The chain's CDR3 is CASSLVGGQWSTEAFF. The CDR3 DNA follows: TGTGCCAGCAGCTTAGTCGGCGGCCAGTGGAGCACTGAAGCTTTCTTT.

This rearrangement joins TRBV28 to TRBJ1-1; D call uncertain. This CDR3 has 14 residues. V dropped 2 bases and J dropped 1 base, with 8 bases sitting between them. Germline CDR1 reads MDHEN; CDR2 reads SYDVKM. In nucleotides, the CDR3 is TGTGCCAGCAGTTTAAAACGGGGGAACACTGAAGCTTTCTTT. Translation: CASSLKRGNTEAFF.

The V gene is TRBV19, the J gene TRBJ2-2, with TRBD1 matching 7 bases. J gave up 2 bases and V 10 bases, and 13 bases lay outside the gene matches. This CDR3 region has 16 residues. CDR1 and CDR2 (germline): LNHDA, SQIVND (reference sequence). As DNA, the CDR3 is TGTGCCACCTCAACCCCGGCAGGGGGAAACACCGGGGAGCTGTTTTTT. Translated, it gives CATSTPAGGNTGELFF.

The chain recombines TRBV14 with TRBJ1-1; no reliable D call. Germline CDR1 is SGHDN and CDR2 is FVKESK. V lost 3 bases and J 9 bases, leaving 11 bases between the germline ends. The CDR3 extends over 12 amino acids. The CDR3 sequence is CASSQRERQAFF. The CDR3 DNA reads as TGTGCCAGCAGCCAGAGGGAACGCCAAGCTTTCTTT.

The rearrangement uses TRBV4-3 and TRBJ2-3; D uncertain. The CDR3 runs to 13 residues. CDR1 LGHNA and CDR2 YSLEER come from the germline V gene. V was cut by 4 bases and J by 4 bases, with 9 bases left in between. CDR3: CASSPEASDTQYF. In DNA, the CDR3 is TGCGCCAGCAGCCCCGAAGCCTCAGATACGCAGTATTTT.

This clone has only one observation. The chain couples TRBV4-2 to TRBJ1-1, with TRBD1 matching 10 bases. Looked up from germline, CDR1 is LGHNA and CDR2 is YNFKEQ. CDR3 length equals 14 residues. The V gene end was trimmed by 4 bases and the J gene end by 4 bases; junction bases not matched to a gene: 3. The CDR3 protein is CASSRGQGGTEAFF. In DNA form, the CDR3 reads TGTGCCAGCAGCCGCGGACAGGGGGGCACTGAAGCTTTCTTT.

The chain recombines TRBV29-1 with TRBJ2-3, with a possible D match to TRBD1 (5 bases). Trimming took 4 bases from V and 5 from J, leaving 16 bases between them. This CDR3 has 14 amino acids. CDR1 is SQVTM and CDR2 is ANQGSEA in the germline V gene. The CDR3 coding sequence is TGCAGCGTTGGCAGGGCTTCCTCTGGAGATACGCAGTATTTT. Translated, it gives CSVGRASSGDTQYF.

CDR3 bases: TGCGCCAGCAGTCAATCAAAACGAGGCTATGGCTACACCTTC. As protein: CASSQSKRGYGYTF. The V call is TRBV23-1, the J call TRBJ1-2; D remains unclear. TRBV23-1 carries the ORF label, with uncertain function. V shed 0 bases and J shed 4 bases, with 9 bases lying between them. This CDR3 region has 14 residues.

The chain couples TRBV6-1 to TRBJ1-2, with D unresolved. Trimming took 4 bases from V and 0 from J, leaving 9 bases between them. The germline gives CDR1 MNHNS, CDR2 SASEGT. This CDR3 spans 14 amino acids. This CDR3 is CASSAQTSNYGYTF. The CDR3 DNA reads TGTGCCAGCAGTGCCCAGACTTCTAACTATGGCTACACCTTC.

This chain uses TRBV6-6 with TRBJ2-1; D might be TRBD2 (5 bases). The CDR3 length is 15 residues. The V end lost 4 bases, the J end lost 2 bases, and 12 bases lay between the germline ends. Germline V gene sequence: CDR1 MNHNY, CDR2 SVGAGI (reference sequence). The CDR3 loop is CASSSPFGTYNEQFF. CDR3 bases: TGTGCCAGCAGTTCCCCTTTCGGGACCTACAATGAGCAGTTCTTC.